This T cell receptor (beta chain) was captured by sequencing in a study of human T cells and chemical hapten exposure. Turning to the study itself: Diphenylcyclopropenone was applied weekly to patients' scalps across the roughly 23-week study. Small pooled library volume differences chiefly drove per-sample TCR yield variation.

TCRdb fed the RACE reads into MiXCR, producing one record per CDR3 protein. The sample shows approximately 60,000 distinct CDR3 sequences, about 9.3% of them seen only once. Time point here: patch test 1, 2 weeks after DPC sensitization. Described treatment: therapeutic diphenylcyclopropenone sensitization with weekly scalp DPC. Only after blood had been drawn was each patch test applied. Germline V gene lookup returns CDR1 MGHRA and CDR2 YSYEKL. The CDR3 spans 14 residues. Trimming removed 6 bases at V and 0 bases at J, with 9 bases between. This sequence originates from a woman between 35 and 50 years old with alopecia areata. Some clones in this sample may be carry-over from other donors' samples. This material consisted of whole blood, taken in connection with sensitization to the hapten diphenylcyclopropenone (DPC). The rearrangement uses TRBV4-1 and TRBJ2-4; the D is unclear. The CDR3 reads CASSIGLAKNIQYF. For the CDR3, the DNA is TGCGCCAGCAGTATAGGGCTAGCCAAAAACATTCAGTACTTC.